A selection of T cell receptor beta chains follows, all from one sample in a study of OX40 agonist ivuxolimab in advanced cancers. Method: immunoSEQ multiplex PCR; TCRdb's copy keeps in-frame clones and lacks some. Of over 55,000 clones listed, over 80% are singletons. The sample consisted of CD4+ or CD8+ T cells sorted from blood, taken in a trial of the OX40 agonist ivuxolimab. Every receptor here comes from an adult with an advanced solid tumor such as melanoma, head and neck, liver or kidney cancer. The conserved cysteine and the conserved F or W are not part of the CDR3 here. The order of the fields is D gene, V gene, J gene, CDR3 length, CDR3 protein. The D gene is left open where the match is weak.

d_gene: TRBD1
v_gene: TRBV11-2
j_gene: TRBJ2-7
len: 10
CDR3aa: ASSRQGFEQY

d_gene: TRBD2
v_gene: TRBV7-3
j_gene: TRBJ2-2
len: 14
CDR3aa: ASSPQTSGNTGELF

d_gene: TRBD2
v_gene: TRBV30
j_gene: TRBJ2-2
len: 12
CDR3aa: AWSYQTSGRGLF

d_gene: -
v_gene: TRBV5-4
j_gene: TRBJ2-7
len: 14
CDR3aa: ASSTLTREMYYEQY

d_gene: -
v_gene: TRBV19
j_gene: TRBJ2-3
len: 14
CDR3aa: ASRGWGVRLQDTQY

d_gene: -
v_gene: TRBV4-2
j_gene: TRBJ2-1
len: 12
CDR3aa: ASSHGGDYNEQF

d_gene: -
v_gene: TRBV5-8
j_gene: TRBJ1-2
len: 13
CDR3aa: ASSRGGLANYGYT

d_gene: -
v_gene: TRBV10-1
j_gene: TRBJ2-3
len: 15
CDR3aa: ASSVRAGNYCTDTQY

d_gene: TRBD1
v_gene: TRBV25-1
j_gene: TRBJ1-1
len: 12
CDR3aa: ASSGTGGNAEAF

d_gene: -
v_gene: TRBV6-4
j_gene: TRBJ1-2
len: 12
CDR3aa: ASSDNPDSAGYT

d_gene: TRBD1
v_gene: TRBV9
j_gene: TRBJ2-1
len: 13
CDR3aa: ASSVGDRGYREQF

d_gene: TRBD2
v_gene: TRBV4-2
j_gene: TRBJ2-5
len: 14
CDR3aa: ASSQGLAAYQETQY

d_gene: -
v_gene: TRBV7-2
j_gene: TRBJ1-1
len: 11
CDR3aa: ASSLGGIPTAF

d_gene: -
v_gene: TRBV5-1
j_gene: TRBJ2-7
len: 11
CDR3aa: ASSLDGPYEQY

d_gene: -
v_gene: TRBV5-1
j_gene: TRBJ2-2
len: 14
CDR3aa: ASTKALTGNTGELF

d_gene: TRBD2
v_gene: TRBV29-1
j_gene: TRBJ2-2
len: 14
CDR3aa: SAITSGGAGTGELF

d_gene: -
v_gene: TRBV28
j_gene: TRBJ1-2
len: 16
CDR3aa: ASSLFVGGTQFSYGYT

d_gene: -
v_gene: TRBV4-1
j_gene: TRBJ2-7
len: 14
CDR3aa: ASSQDYVATSYEQY

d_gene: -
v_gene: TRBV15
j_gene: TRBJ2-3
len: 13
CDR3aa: ATKERVTSTDTQY

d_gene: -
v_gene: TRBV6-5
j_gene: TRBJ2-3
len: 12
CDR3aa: ASSYLGAQDTQY

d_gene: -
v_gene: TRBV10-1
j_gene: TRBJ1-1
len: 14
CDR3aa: ASSESPGAMNTEAF

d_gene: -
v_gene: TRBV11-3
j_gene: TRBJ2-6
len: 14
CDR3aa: ASSQSGSTGANVLT

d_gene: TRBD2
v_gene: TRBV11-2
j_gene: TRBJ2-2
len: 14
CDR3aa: ASTNGGGRNTGELF

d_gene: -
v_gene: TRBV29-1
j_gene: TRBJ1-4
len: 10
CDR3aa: SVEWASEKLF

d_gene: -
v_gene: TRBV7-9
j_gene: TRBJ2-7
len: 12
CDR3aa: ASSLAGSAYEQY

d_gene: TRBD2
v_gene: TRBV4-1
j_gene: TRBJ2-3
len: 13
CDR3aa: ASAGTSGAQDTQY

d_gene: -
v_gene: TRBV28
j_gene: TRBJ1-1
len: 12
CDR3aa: ASRPNRLNTEAF

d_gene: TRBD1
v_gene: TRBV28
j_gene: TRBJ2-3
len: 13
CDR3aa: ASSSGDSSTDTQY

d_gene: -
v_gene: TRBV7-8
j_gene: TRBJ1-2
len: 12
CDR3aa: ASSLGDSRYGYT

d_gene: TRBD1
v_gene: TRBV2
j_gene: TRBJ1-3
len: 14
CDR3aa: ASSEWGRGFGNTIY

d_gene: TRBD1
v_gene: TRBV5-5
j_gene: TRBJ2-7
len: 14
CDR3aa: ASSLASGDRAYEQY

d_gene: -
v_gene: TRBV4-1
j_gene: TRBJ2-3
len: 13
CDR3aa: ASRTPGASTDTQY

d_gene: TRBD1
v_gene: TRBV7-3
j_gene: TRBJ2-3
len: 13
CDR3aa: ASSADRTSTDTQY

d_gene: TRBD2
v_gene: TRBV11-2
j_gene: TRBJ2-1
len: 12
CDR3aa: ASSAYGGDNEQF

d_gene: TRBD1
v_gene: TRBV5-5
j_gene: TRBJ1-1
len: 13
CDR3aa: ASSNRQGVNTEAF

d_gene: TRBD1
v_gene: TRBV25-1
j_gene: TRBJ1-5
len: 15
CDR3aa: ASSGQGGSDSNQPQH

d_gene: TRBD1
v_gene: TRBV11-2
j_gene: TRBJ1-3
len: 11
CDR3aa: ASSLRDRVTIY

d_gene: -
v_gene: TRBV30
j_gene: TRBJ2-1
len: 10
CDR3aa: AWTSGEDEQF

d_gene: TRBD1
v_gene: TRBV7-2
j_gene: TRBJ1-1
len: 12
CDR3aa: ASSVGQGNTEAF

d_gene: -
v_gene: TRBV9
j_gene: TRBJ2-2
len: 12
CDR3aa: ASSEIANTGELF

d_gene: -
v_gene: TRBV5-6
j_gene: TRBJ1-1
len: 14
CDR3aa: ASSLGTRDTNTEAF

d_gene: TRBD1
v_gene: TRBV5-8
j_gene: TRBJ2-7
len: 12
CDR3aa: ATSPGQGAYEQY

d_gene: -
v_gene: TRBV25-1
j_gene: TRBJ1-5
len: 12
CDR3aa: ASSDAGIGQPQH

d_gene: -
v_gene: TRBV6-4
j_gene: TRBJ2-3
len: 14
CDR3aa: ASTPPPGPNGDTQY

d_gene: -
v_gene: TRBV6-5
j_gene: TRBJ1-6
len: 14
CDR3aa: ASSYEGASYNSPLH

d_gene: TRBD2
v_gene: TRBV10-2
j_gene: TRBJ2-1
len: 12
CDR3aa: ASSAGLAVNEQF

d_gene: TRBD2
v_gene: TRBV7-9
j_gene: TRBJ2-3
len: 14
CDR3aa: ASSVIGLGATDTQY

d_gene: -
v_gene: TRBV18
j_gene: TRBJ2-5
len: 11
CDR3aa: ASSPGIGETQY

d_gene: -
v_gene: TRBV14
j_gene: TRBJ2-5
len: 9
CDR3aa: ASSQWETQY

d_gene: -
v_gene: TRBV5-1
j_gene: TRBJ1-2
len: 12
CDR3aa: ASSEPGLSYGYT

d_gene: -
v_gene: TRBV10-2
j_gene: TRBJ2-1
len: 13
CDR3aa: ASSLATSSYNEQF

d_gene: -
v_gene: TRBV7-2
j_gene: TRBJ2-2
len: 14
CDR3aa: ASSLEVVVGTGELF

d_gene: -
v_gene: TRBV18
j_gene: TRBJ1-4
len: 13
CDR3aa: ASSPERGRNEKLF